This entry lists 8 T cell receptor beta chains sequenced from one sample in a study of T cells in localized non-small cell lung cancer. Profiled with immunoSEQ multiplex PCR; TCRdb holds only in-frame clones, not every one. The sample has roughly 40,000 clones, roughly 84% seen once. The input for sequencing was PBMCs, taken before any cancer treatment. These receptors all come from a man aged 35 to 69 with stage II lung adenocarcinoma.

The genes are TRBV13 and TRBJ1-5; D gene unclear. CDR1 is PRHDT, CDR2 FYEKMQ, per germline (reference sequence). The CDR3 is 17 amino acids. Between the trimmed V and J ends, which lost 0 bases and 2 bases, there was a span of 14 bases. CDR3 DNA: TGTGCCAGCAGCTTAGGCCAAACTAGCGGGGGCAATCAGCCCCAGCATTTT. This translates into CASSLGQTSGGNQPQHF. Based on the CDR3 plus reference TRBV13 and TRBJ1-5, the full variable domain is AAGVIQSPRHLIKEKRETATLKCYPIPRHDTVYWYQQGPGQDPQFLISFYEKMQSDKGSIPDRFSAQQFSDYHSELNMSSLELGDSALYFCASSLGQTSGGNQPQHFGDGTRLSIL.

The rearrangement links TRBV29-1 to TRBJ2-3, with a tentative D call TRBD1 (5 bases). The CDR3 is made up of 14 amino acids. CDR1 SQVTM and CDR2 ANQGSEA come from the germline V gene. Trimming cost V 1 base and J 5 bases, with 13 bases left between them. The CDR3: CSVEGGVLKDTQYF. The CDR3 DNA follows: TGCAGCGTTGAAGGGGGCGTTTTGAAAGATACGCAGTATTTT.

The chain combines TRBV29-1 with TRBJ2-1, with TRBD2 matching over 10 bases. The length of the CDR3 is 14 residues. The J segment lost 6 bases and the V segment lost 7 bases, leaving 9 bases of the junction unmatched. Germline V gives CDR1 SQVTM, CDR2 ANQGSEA. The CDR3 loop is CSAALAGDPNEQFF. The DNA of the CDR3 is TGCAGCGCCGCTCTAGCGGGGGACCCCAATGAGCAGTTCTTC.

The V and J genes are TRBV2 and TRBJ2-7; perhaps TRBD2 as D (5 bases). The germline gives CDR1 SNHLY, CDR2 FYNNEI. Trimming took 4 bases from V and 6 from J, leaving 19 bases between them. The CDR3 sequence is 15 residues long. CDR3 sequence reads: CASSGMAGWGIEQYF. The DNA of the CDR3 is TGTGCCAGCAGTGGGATGGCGGGTTGGGGTATCGAGCAGTACTTC.

In DNA, the CDR3 is TGTGCCAGCAGCGTAGAGTCTAACGGCGATGAAAAACTGTTTTTT. It codes for CASSVESNGDEKLFF. V gene TRBV9 combines with J gene TRBJ1-4; D gene uncertain. This CDR3 spans 15 amino acids. The V end was cut by 0 bases, the J end by 6 bases, with 12 bases between. The germline V gene encodes CDR1 SGDLS and CDR2 YYNGEE.

V and J are TRBV13 and TRBJ2-7; TRBD1 agrees at 7 bases. The CDR3 loop spans 16 amino acids. V shed 6 bases, J shed 2 bases, and the junction held 13 bases outside the gene matches. Germline lookup yields CDR1 PRHDT and CDR2 FYEKMQ (reference sequence). CDR3 bases: TGTGCCAGCAGGCCTAAGGGACAGTACGGAACCTACGAGCAGTACTTC. Translating it yields CASRPKGQYGTYEQYF. Using reference TRBV13 and TRBJ2-7 for the parts outside the CDR3, the full variable domain is AAGVIQSPRHLIKEKRETATLKCYPIPRHDTVYWYQQGPGQDPQFLISFYEKMQSDKGSIPDRFSAQQFSDYHSELNMSSLELGDSALYFCASRPKGQYGTYEQYFGPGTRLTVT.

This clone was observed once. V usage is TRBV11-3 and J usage is TRBJ1-6, with a possible D match to TRBD1 (6 bases). The length of the CDR3 is 15 residues. Per the germline V gene, CDR1 is SGHNT and CDR2 is YENEEA. V dropped 5 bases and J dropped 9 bases, with 17 bases sitting between them. Here the CDR3 reads CASSLGRTVRSPLHF. The CDR3 bases are TGTGCCAGCAGCCTAGGGAGGACAGTCCGTTCACCCCTCCACTTT.

The chain's CDR3 is CASSAQGARYGYTF. The DNA for the CDR3 is TGTGCCAGCAGCGCTCAGGGGGCGCGCTATGGCTACACCTTC. The chain joins TRBV6-1 to TRBJ1-2; 8 bases are shared with TRBD1. V lost 6 bases to trimming and J lost 4 bases; unmatched junction nucleotides: 7. Germline CDR1 reads MNHNS; CDR2 reads SASEGT. CDR3 size: 14 residues.